Presented here are 15 T cell receptor beta chains from one specimen sequenced in a study of cytomegalovirus exposure and HLA in healthy donors. The PCR contained 60 Vbeta and 13 Jbeta primers. Clones were sequenced by immunoSEQ multiplex PCR, and TCRdb holds only the in-frame ones, with some missing. Of 100,000 to 150,000 clones listed, under 20% are singletons. The sequenced sample consisted of PBMCs. The receptors were sampled from a female donor in good health and CMV-seropositive.

This clone was picked up a small number of times. The chain couples TRBV28 to TRBJ2-7, with a possible D match to TRBD1 (6 bases). CDR3 length: 15 residues. V was cut by 4 bases and J by 3 bases, with 16 bases left in between. CDR1 MDHEN and CDR2 SYDVKM come from the germline V gene. CDR3 bases: TGTGCCAGCAGTTCCTTTCGACAGGTAGTCTACGAGCAGTACTTC. Its protein product is CASSSFRQVVYEQYF.

The chain combines TRBV5-6 with TRBJ1-1; 7 bases align to TRBD1. The CDR3 is made up of 15 amino acids. Trimming removed 6 bases from V and 0 bases from J; junction bases left unmatched: 8. CDR1 is SGHDT and CDR2 is YYEEEE in the germline V gene. CDR3 protein: CASTQTGRVNTEAFF. The CDR3, as DNA: TGTGCCAGCACGCAGACAGGGCGTGTGAACACTGAAGCTTTCTTT.

This rearrangement joins TRBV28 to TRBJ1-1; perhaps TRBD1 as D (5 bases). The germline gives CDR1 MDHEN, CDR2 SYDVKM. The V end lost 3 bases, the J end lost 3 bases, and 14 bases lay between the germline ends. The CDR3 consists of 15 residues. CDR3 amino acids: CASSFIEAGYTEAFF. CDR3 coding DNA: TGTGCCAGCAGTTTTATCGAGGCAGGGTACACTGAAGCTTTCTTT.

V usage is TRBV14 and J usage is TRBJ1-1, with D unclear. CDR3 length equals 13 residues. Trimming removed 4 bases at V and 1 base at J, with 7 bases between. Germline V CDR1 and CDR2: SGHDN, FVKESK. The DNA of the CDR3 is TGTGCCAGCAGCCTAGGAGGGAACACTGAAGCTTTCTTT. This gives the protein CASSLGGNTEAFF.

This chain joins TRBV14 and TRBJ1-1; D unclear. Trimming took off 4 bases at V and 1 base at J, with 7 bases between the two ends. Germline CDR1 and CDR2: SGHDN and FVKESK. This CDR3 is 13 amino acids long. The chain's CDR3 is CASSPIRNTEAFF. CDR3 coding DNA: TGTGCCAGCAGCCCTATTAGGAACACTGAAGCTTTCTTT.

This clone was seen a few times. This sequence joins TRBV20-1 and TRBJ1-1, with D unresolved. Per the germline V gene, CDR1 is DFQATT and CDR2 is SNEGSKA (reference sequence). The CDR3 totals 11 residues. Trimming cost V 3 bases and J 8 bases, with 10 bases left between them. The chain's CDR3 is CSASRQFEAFF. The DNA of the CDR3 is TGCAGTGCTAGCCGTCAGTTCGAAGCTTTCTTT.

The rearrangement joins TRBV5-1 to TRBJ2-5; D is perhaps TRBD2 (6 bases). CDR1 and CDR2 (germline): SGHRS, YFSETQ. V lost 0 bases and J lost 2, with 11 bases in between. This CDR3 is built from 15 residues. In nucleotides, the CDR3 is TGCGCCAGCAGCTTGGTGTGGGAGGTACAAGAGACCCAGTACTTC. Protein sequence: CASSLVWEVQETQYF.

This clone was picked up a small number of times. V is TRBV25-1 and J is TRBJ2-1, with D perhaps matching TRBD1 (6 bases). CDR3 length equals 14 residues. V lost 3 bases and J lost 8, with 14 bases in between. Germline V CDR1 and CDR2: MGHDK, SYGVNS. CDR3 in amino acids: CASSEVDRSHEQFF. The CDR3 DNA sequence: TGTGCCAGCAGTGAGGTGGACAGATCCCATGAGCAGTTCTTC.

This clone was picked up a small number of times. The chain is built from TRBV6-5 and TRBJ1-2, with a weak D call TRBD1 (5 bases). V was trimmed by 5 bases and J by 3 bases, leaving 10 bases between them. The CDR3 is made up of 13 amino acids. Germline V gives CDR1 MNHEY, CDR2 SVGAGI. The CDR3 loop is CASSLDSHYGYTF. The CDR3 DNA reads TGTGCCAGCAGTCTCGACAGCCACTATGGCTACACCTTC.

This clone was seen a handful of times. V gene TRBV2 combines with J gene TRBJ2-3; TRBD2 aligns across 10 bases. V lost 2 bases, J lost 11 bases, and 10 bases stayed unmatched. Looked up from germline, CDR1 is SNHLY and CDR2 is FYNNEI. CDR3 length: 15 amino acids. The DNA of the CDR3 is TGTGCCAGCAGTGAAACTAGCGGGACTCACTATAGGCAGTATTTT. It translates to CASSETSGTHYRQYF.

This chain joins TRBV2 and TRBJ2-1, with 9 nucleotides matching TRBD2. Trimming removed 6 bases from V and 5 bases from J; junction bases left unmatched: 5. The CDR3 has 14 residues. Per the germline V gene, CDR1 is SNHLY and CDR2 is FYNNEI. The CDR3 is CASRTGTSNNEQFF. DNA of the CDR3: TGTGCCAGCAGAACCGGGACTAGCAACAATGAGCAGTTCTTC. The variable domain in full, completed from reference TRBV2 and TRBJ2-1, reads EPEVTQTPSHQVTQMGQEVILRCVPISNHLYFYWYRQILGQKVEFLVSFYNNEISEKSEIFDDQFSVERPDGSNFTLKIRSTKLEDSAMYFCASRTGTSNNEQFFGPGTRLTVL.

The chain joins TRBV18 to TRBJ1-6, with a tentative D call TRBD1 (5 bases). The germline V gene has CDR1 KGHSH and CDR2 LQKENI. CDR3 length: 16 amino acids. V lost 6 bases to trimming and J lost 7 bases, with 19 bases between them. This chain's CDR3 is CASSLFGSGLNSPLHF. The CDR3 region has the DNA TGTGCCAGCTCCCTCTTTGGCTCAGGGCTAAATTCACCCCTCCACTTT.

This clone was counted only a few times. The chain couples TRBV2 to TRBJ2-2; D perhaps matches TRBD2 (5 bases). Trimming stripped 8 bases from V and 7 bases from J, with 14 bases between. Germline CDR1 reads SNHLY; CDR2 reads FYNNEI. The CDR3 contains 13 residues. The CDR3 bases are TGTGCCAGCCGGGGTCTTGACCTCGGGGAGCTGTTTTTT. Protein sequence: CASRGLDLGELFF.

The CDR3 loop is CAWTRGVYRSYEQYF. In nucleotides, the CDR3 is TGTGCCTGGACCAGGGGAGTCTATAGGTCCTACGAGCAGTACTTC. The genes are TRBV30 and TRBJ2-7; a possible D gene is TRBD1 (6 bases). The CDR3 is 15 amino acids. Per the germline V gene, CDR1 is GTSNPN and CDR2 is SVGIG (reference sequence). The ends were cut back, 4 bases at V and 1 base at J, with 17 bases in the middle.

The chain is built from TRBV9 and TRBJ2-3; D might be TRBD1 (5 bases). Germline CDR1 reads SGDLS; CDR2 reads YYNGEE. The CDR3 has 15 amino acids. Between the trimmed V and J ends, which lost 4 bases and 0 bases, there was a span of 12 bases. The CDR3 coding sequence is TGTGCCAGCAGCCCCTGGACACAGAGCACAGATACGCAGTATTTT. Translation gives CASSPWTQSTDTQYF.